The 27 T cell receptor beta chains below were found in one sample sequenced in a study of vaccination effects on CD4 cells after COVID-19. No antigen is known for these receptors. Antigen-specific CD4+ T cells were expanded (with viral peptide pools) by the ViraFEST assay ahead of sequencing. The authors isolated CD4+ T cells after 10 days of culture. Assay used: immunoSEQ multiplex PCR; TCRdb lists only in-frame clones, some missing. The sample lists approximately 82,000 clones, approximately 74% seen once, with about 1.7% in the top ten. This specimen consisted of CD4+ T cells from PBMCs cultured with HCoV-229E spike peptides, obtained before COVID-19 vaccination. The source is a human donor who received a COVID-19 vaccine.

V and J are TRBV7-9 and TRBJ2-5, with no clear D. CDR1 and CDR2 (germline): SEHNR, FQNEAQ (reference sequence). Trimming cost V 5 bases and J 2 bases, with 9 bases left between them. This CDR3 spans 13 amino acids. CDR3 sequence (DNA): TGTGCCAGCAGCCCCGTTTCTCAAGAGACCCAGTACTTC. It yields the protein CASSPVSQETQYF. The full variable domain, in which reference TRBV7-9 and TRBJ2-5 provide the parts outside the CDR3, is DTGVSQNPRHKITKRGQNVTFRCDPISEHNRLYWYRQTLGQGPEFLTYFQNEAQLEKSRLLSDRFSAERPKGSFSTLEIQRTEQGDSAMYLCASSPVSQETQYFGPGTRLLVL.

The chain recombines TRBV7-9 with TRBJ1-1; 8 nucleotides match TRBD1. Germline V lookup: CDR1 SEHNR, CDR2 FQNEAQ (reference sequence). V dropped 3 bases and J dropped 6; count of bases not matched to a gene: 3. This CDR3 spans 13 amino acids. For the CDR3, the DNA is TGTGCCAGCAGCTTTGGACAGGGCGCTGAAGCTTTCTTT. It specifies CASSFGQGAEAFF.

The gene calls are TRBV5-1 and TRBJ2-5, with D tentatively TRBD1 (5 bases). Germline values: CDR1 SGHRS, CDR2 YFSETQ. The CDR3 is 16 residues long. V was cut by 0 bases and J by 4 bases, with 16 bases left in between. CDR3 nucleotide sequence: TGCGCCAGCAGCTTGGCCATTTTAGGGGCCGGAGAGACCCAGTACTTC. Encoded protein: CASSLAILGAGETQYF. The full variable domain, with the rest looked up from reference TRBV5-1 and TRBJ2-5, is KAGVTQTPRYLIKTRGQQVTLSCSPISGHRSVSWYQQTPGQGLQFLFEYFSETQRNKGNFPGRFSGRQFSNSRSEMNVSTLELGDSALYLCASSLAILGAGETQYFGPGTRLLVL.

The chain has TRBV5-1 and TRBJ1-6, with D perhaps matching TRBD1 (5 bases). The CDR3 covers 17 residues. V shed 0 bases and J shed 9 bases, with 19 bases lying between them. Germline lookup yields CDR1 SGHRS and CDR2 YFSETQ. The CDR3 region is CASSLAYGQGGSSPLHF. For the CDR3, the DNA is TGCGCCAGCAGCTTGGCCTACGGGCAGGGCGGGAGTTCACCCCTCCACTTT.

Only one count was recorded for this clone. V and J are TRBV30 and TRBJ2-2; maybe TRBD1 (5 bases). V gave up 4 bases and J gave up 0 bases, with 12 bases separating them. Germline V CDR1 and CDR2: GTSNPN, SVGIG (reference sequence). The CDR3 is made up of 15 amino acids. The chain's CDR3 is CAWKNQDTNTGELFF. CDR3 sequence (DNA): TGTGCCTGGAAGAACCAGGACACGAACACCGGGGAGCTGTTTTTT.

V and J are TRBV30 and TRBJ1-4; TRBD1 is a possible D gene (5 bases). The CDR3 covers 15 residues. V lost 3 bases, J lost 6 bases, and 17 bases lay in between. Germline assignment: CDR1 GTSNPN and CDR2 SVGIG (reference sequence). In DNA, the CDR3 is TGTGCCTGGAGCCCGGGTGGGGGACGGTATGAAAAACTGTTTTTT. Amino acid sequence: CAWSPGGGRYEKLFF.

The chain uses TRBV27 and TRBJ2-7; 7 bases line up with TRBD1. The CDR3 runs to 14 residues. Per germline, CDR1 MNHEY and CDR2 SMNVEV (reference sequence). V gave up 6 bases and J gave up 5 bases; unmatched junction bases: 10. In DNA form, the CDR3 reads TGTGCCAGCAGACGAAACAGGGGTGGGGACGAGCAGTACGTC. Protein sequence: CASRRNRGGDEQYV.

The chain is built from TRBV2 and TRBJ1-6; no reliable D call. V was cut by 8 bases and J by 0 bases, with 8 bases left in between. The CDR3 runs 14 residues. The V gene's germline CDR1 is SNHLY and CDR2 FYNNEI. CDR3 sequence: CASARDSYNSPLHF. Here the CDR3 DNA reads TGTGCCAGCGCAAGAGACTCCTATAATTCACCCCTCCACTTT.

The J gene is TRBJ2-7, the V gene TRBV27, with 8 bases fitting TRBD1. This CDR3 contains 16 residues. V gave up 8 bases and J gave up 4 bases; unmatched junction bases: 16. In germline, CDR1 is MNHEY, CDR2 SMNVEV (reference sequence). As DNA, the CDR3 is TGTGCCAGCCATAACAGGGGGGCAGCCAGCATATACGAGCAGTACGTC. The encoded protein is CASHNRGAASIYEQYV.

The genes are TRBV5-1 and TRBJ1-1; TRBD1 might be the D (6 bases). The CDR3 consists of 17 residues. The V and J ends lost 4 bases and 0 bases respectively, with 19 bases between them. The germline V gene has CDR1 SGHRS and CDR2 YFSETQ. The CDR3 loop is CASSNGQPWVMNTEAFF. CDR3 in DNA: TGCGCCAGCAGCAATGGACAGCCCTGGGTAATGAACACTGAAGCTTTCTTT.

The chain combines TRBV5-4 with TRBJ2-3, with 7 bases lining up with TRBD2. V gave up 5 bases and J gave up 4 bases; unmatched junction bases: 7. Per the germline V gene, CDR1 is SGHNT and CDR2 is YYREEE (reference sequence). The CDR3 contains 14 residues. Here the CDR3 reads CASRLRGGSDTQYF. The CDR3 region has the DNA TGTGCCAGCAGATTGCGCGGGGGATCAGATACGCAGTATTTT.

The chain joins TRBV12-1 to TRBJ2-1; the table names TRBD2, a call not compared with the DNA. TRBV12-1 is a pseudogene locus. This CDR3 has 15 amino acids. The CDR3 loop is CASSLPGTENNEQFF. The CDR3 coding sequence is TGTGCCAGCAGCTTACCCGGGACTGAGAACAATGAGCAGTTCTTC.

This clone came up once. The chain combines TRBV7-2 with TRBJ2-3, with TRBD1 as a possible D gene (5 bases). Trimming pared 1 base from V and 6 bases from J, leaving 8 bases between. The CDR3 spans 13 residues. The germline V gene encodes CDR1 SGHTA and CDR2 FQGNSA. CDR3 DNA sequence: TGTGCCAGCAGCTTAGGTAGGGGCGATACGCAGTATTTT. Translated: CASSLGRGDTQYF.

The chain carries TRBV7-2 and TRBJ2-7; D not certain. The CDR3 is made up of 12 amino acids. Germline assignment: CDR1 SGHTA and CDR2 FQGNSA. Trimming took 5 bases from V and 3 from J, leaving 8 bases between them. The CDR3 nucleotides read TGTGCCAGCAGCCTTCAACGCTACGAGCAGTACGTC. Translated, it gives CASSLQRYEQYV.

The chain uses TRBV11-2 and TRBJ2-3, with 9 positions matching TRBD2. The CDR3 consists of 14 residues. Looked up from germline, CDR1 is SGHAT and CDR2 is FQNNGV. V was pared by 5 bases and J by 3 bases, with 3 bases of the junction left unmatched. The CDR3 DNA sequence: TGTGCCAGCAGCCTTAGCGGGGGTACAGATACGCAGTATTTT. Protein product: CASSLSGGTDTQYF.

Here the CDR3 reads CASSLEADTQYF. The CDR3 region has the DNA TGCGCCAGCAGCTTGGAGGCAGATACGCAGTATTTT. The chain links TRBV5-1 to TRBJ2-3; D call uncertain. The V end was cut by 0 bases, the J end by 4 bases, with 3 bases between. The germline gives CDR1 SGHRS, CDR2 YFSETQ. The CDR3 length is 12 residues.

This clone is a singleton in its sample. V usage is TRBV7-8 and J usage is TRBJ1-5; D perhaps matches TRBD1 (6 bases). The germline V gene has CDR1 SGHVS and CDR2 FQNEAQ. V lost 5 bases and J lost 2, with 16 bases in between. This CDR3 spans 16 amino acids. CDR3 sequence (DNA): TGTGCCAGCAGCCCGACCACAGGGATTGGCAATCAGCCCCAGCATTTT. Protein sequence: CASSPTTGIGNQPQHF.

J is TRBJ2-5 and V is TRBV18; possible D gene TRBD1, 7 bases. CDR1 is KGHSH, CDR2 LQKENI, per germline. The CDR3 is 16 amino acids. The V end was cut by 3 bases, the J end by 0 bases, with 14 bases between. The CDR3 bases are TGTGCCAGCTCACCGGAGGGGGCGCAGTACCAAGAGACCCAGTACTTC. Translating gives CASSPEGAQYQETQYF.

The J gene is TRBJ2-5, the V gene TRBV4-1; TRBD1 matches at 11 bases. The ends lost 1 base at V and 5 bases at J; junction bases unmatched: 3. CDR1 and CDR2 (germline): MGHRA, YSYEKL. There are 15 residues in the CDR3. CDR3 sequence: CASSQGDRGMETQYF. CDR3 nucleotide sequence: TGCGCCAGCAGCCAAGGGGACAGGGGGATGGAGACCCAGTACTTC.

The gene calls are TRBV2 and TRBJ2-7; D uncertain. The CDR3 loop spans 11 amino acids. V was pared by 4 bases and J by 4 bases, with 5 bases between. CDR1 is SNHLY and CDR2 is FYNNEI in the germline V gene. The CDR3 DNA follows: TGTGCCAGCAGTGGGCAGTACGAGCAGTACGTC. Protein: CASSGQYEQYV.

The chain has TRBV19 and TRBJ1-6, with D uncertain. The CDR3 has 14 amino acids. CDR1 is LNHDA, CDR2 SQIVND, per germline (reference sequence). V was trimmed by 7 bases and J by 4 bases, leaving 11 bases between them. CDR3: CASKIHGYNSPLHF. The CDR3 coding sequence is TGTGCCAGTAAGATACACGGGTATAATTCACCCCTCCACTTT.

V gene TRBV7-9 combines with J gene TRBJ2-3; D is perhaps TRBD2 (5 bases). The CDR3 has 15 residues. Germline-derived CDR1 and CDR2 are SEHNR and FQNEAQ (reference sequence). Trimming shortened V by 4 bases and J by 2 bases, and 13 bases separated the two germline ends. CDR3 sequence (DNA): TGTGCCAGCAGCTCACTACTAGGATCCACAGATACGCAGTATTTT. It specifies CASSSLLGSTDTQYF. The whole variable domain, filled in from reference TRBV7-9 and TRBJ2-3, reads DTGVSQNPRHKITKRGQNVTFRCDPISEHNRLYWYRQTLGQGPEFLTYFQNEAQLEKSRLLSDRFSAERPKGSFSTLEIQRTEQGDSAMYLCASSSLLGSTDTQYFGPGTRLTVL.

The CDR3 DNA follows: TGTGCCAGCGGGAGGGGGCTGGAGCCCCAGCATTTT. Its translation is CASGRGLEPQHF. The rearrangement uses TRBV6-5 and TRBJ1-5; 7 positions match TRBD1. Unmatched junction bases numbered 6, after V lost 8 bases and J lost 8 bases. CDR1 is MNHEY, CDR2 SVGAGI, per germline. This CDR3 spans 12 amino acids.

In its sample, this clone was seen a few times. The chain employs TRBV3-1 (or the pseudogene TRBV3-2) and TRBJ1-2, with a weak D call TRBD1 (6 bases). Germline CDR1 is LGHDT and CDR2 is YNNKEL (reference sequence). This CDR3 has 13 residues. Trimming took 4 bases from V and 4 from J, leaving 10 bases between them. CDR3: CASSRQVSYGYTF. As DNA, the CDR3 is TGTGCCAGCAGCCGACAGGTTTCCTATGGCTACACCTTC.

The V and J genes are TRBV5-4 and TRBJ2-5; D is undetermined. The CDR3 is 13 residues long. V gave up 0 bases and J gave up 2 bases, with 5 bases separating them. Germline V gives CDR1 SGHNT, CDR2 YYREEE (reference sequence). The CDR3 reads CASSLGRQETQYF. The DNA for the CDR3 is TGTGCCAGCAGCTTGGGCAGGCAAGAGACCCAGTACTTC.

V usage is TRBV7-9 and J usage is TRBJ1-4; a possible D gene is TRBD1 (6 bases). Per germline, CDR1 SEHNR and CDR2 FQNEAQ (reference sequence). The ends were cut back, 4 bases at V and 8 bases at J, with 17 bases in the middle. CDR3 length: 15 residues. The CDR3 nucleotides are TGTGCCAGCAGCTACGGACAGCCGGGAGGCGAAAAACTGTTTTTT. Amino acid sequence: CASSYGQPGGEKLFF.

The chain is built from TRBV24-1 and TRBJ2-3; D remains ambiguous. Trimming took off 5 bases at V and 1 base at J, with 9 bases between the two ends. Germline V gene sequence: CDR1 KGHDR, CDR2 SFDVKD. The CDR3 is 14 amino acids. Here the CDR3 DNA reads TGTGCCACCAGTGCGATGAAAGGCACAGATACGCAGTATTTT. It translates to CATSAMKGTDTQYF.